Listed below are T cell receptor beta chains from one sample, sequenced in a study of control samples from healthy donors and cancer patients. Assay used: immunoSEQ multiplex PCR; TCRdb lists only in-frame clones, some missing. The table records 100,000 to 150,000 clones, more than 80% of them present only once. The specimen was blood. Receptors were obtained from a man in his forties in good health. Both conserved end residues are part of each CDR3. D genes are given only for firm matches. Size is stated for part of the rows, as once, few or many counts, or as a class when the clone is expanded.

J | V | D | size | CDR3 | DNA
TRBJ2-1 | TRBV9 | TRBD1 | - | CASSPDRGVYNEQFF | TGTGCCAGCAGCCCAGACAGGGGCGTCTACAATGAGCAGTTCTTC
TRBJ2-3 | TRBV6-1 | TRBD2 | few | CASSDFAGGLGDTQYF | TGTGCCAGCAGTGATTTTGCGGGGGGGCTCGGAGATACGCAGTATTTT
TRBJ2-7 | TRBV5-6 | - | - | CASSLLDIYEQYF | TGTGCCAGCAGTCTTTTGGATATCTACGAGCAGTACTTC
TRBJ1-3 | TRBV12-3/TRBV12-4 | - | - | CASSLNGNTIYF | TGTGCCAGCAGTTTAAATGGAAACACCATATATTTT
TRBJ2-7 | TRBV10-1 | TRBD2 | - | CASSPSGGDLTYEQYF | TGCGCCAGCAGTCCCTCTGGGGGGGACTTGACCTACGAGCAGTACTTC
TRBJ2-7 | TRBV5-1 | - | - | CASSLWAGGNFAYEQYF | TGCGCCAGCAGCTTGTGGGCAGGGGGGAACTTCGCCTACGAGCAGTACTTC
TRBJ1-1 | TRBV5-6 | TRBD1 | - | CASTRGRLGTEAFF | TGTGCCAGCACCAGGGGGCGTTTGGGAACTGAAGCTTTCTTT
TRBJ2-7 | TRBV29-1 | - | - | CSVDLGGFHEQYF | TGCAGCGTTGATTTGGGGGGCTTTCACGAGCAGTACTTC
TRBJ1-5 | TRBV19 | - | - | CASSMDRDGNQPQHF | TGTGCCAGTAGTATGGATAGGGACGGCAATCAGCCCCAGCATTTT
TRBJ1-4 | TRBV2 | - | - | CASSRGANEKLFF | TGTGCCAGCAGTCGCGGGGCTAATGAAAAACTGTTTTTT
TRBJ2-5 | TRBV28 | - | - | CASSFGVETQYF | TGTGCCAGCAGTTTTGGAGTGGAGACCCAGTACTTC
TRBJ2-7 | TRBV11-2 | TRBD2 | - | CASSSPGGVSSYEQYF | TGTGCCAGCAGCTCCCCTGGGGGGGTCAGCTCCTACGAGCAGTACTTC
TRBJ2-1 | TRBV6-1 | TRBD2 | - | CASSKAGVNEQFF | TGTGCCAGCAGTAAAGCGGGGGTAAATGAGCAGTTCTTC
TRBJ2-1 | TRBV9 | - | - | CASSVEPGAGNEQFF | TGTGCCAGCAGCGTAGAGCCGGGGGCGGGGAATGAGCAGTTCTTC
TRBJ2-1 | TRBV9 | TRBD2 | - | CASSVGGTSGNEQFF | TGTGCCAGCAGCGTAGGAGGGACTAGCGGCAATGAGCAGTTCTTC
TRBJ2-3 | TRBV29-1 | TRBD2 | - | CSPSSGGDSKDTQYF | TGCAGCCCTTCTAGCGGGGGGGATTCTAAAGATACGCAGTATTTT
TRBJ1-1 | TRBV27 | - | - | CASSLFWGDEAFF | TGTGCCAGCAGTTTATTTTGGGGTGACGAGGCTTTCTTT
TRBJ1-4 | TRBV18 | TRBD1 | - | CASSLSTGNNEKLFF | TGTGCCAGCTCACTTTCGACAGGGAATAATGAAAAACTGTTTTTT
TRBJ1-1 | TRBV6-6 | - | - | CASSYVLGTEAFF | TGTGCCAGCAGTTACGTATTGGGCACTGAAGCTTTCTTT
TRBJ2-2 | TRBV19 | - | - | CASSTTGLSGELFF | TGTGCCAGTAGTACCACCGGTTTGTCCGGGGAGCTGTTTTTT
TRBJ1-1 | TRBV3-1/TRBV3-2 | - | once | CASSQATEAFF | TGTGCCAGCAGTCAGGCCACTGAAGCTTTCTTT
TRBJ1-3 | TRBV28 | - | - | CASSLDGSTTIYF | TGTGCCAGCAGTTTGGACGGGTCGACAACCATATATTTT
TRBJ1-4 | TRBV4-1 | TRBD1 | - | CASSQDSTGGSNEKLFF | TGCGCCAGCAGCCAAGACTCGACAGGGGGATCAAATGAAAAACTGTTTTTT
TRBJ1-5 | TRBV19 | - | few | CACNGGVNQPQHF | TGTGCCTGCAACGGGGGCGTCAATCAGCCCCAGCATTTT
TRBJ2-3 | TRBV19 | TRBD2 | - | CASSIGSAGGQDTQYF | TGTGCCAGTAGTATAGGTTCAGCGGGGGGGCAGGATACGCAGTATTTT
TRBJ2-7 | TRBV9 | - | - | CASSVDSGAYEQYF | TGTGCCAGCAGCGTAGACTCGGGGGCCTACGAGCAGTACTTC
TRBJ2-7 | TRBV23-1 | - | - | CASSRIPLPRRRVEQYF | TGCGCCAGCAGTCGGATCCCTCTGCCGCGACGGCGGGTCGAGCAGTACTTC
TRBJ2-3 | TRBV19 | TRBD2 | - | CASSISSGGLSTDTQYF | TGTGCCAGTAGTATCTCTAGCGGGGGCCTTAGCACAGATACGCAGTATTTT
TRBJ2-7 | TRBV7-9 | - | - | CASSLAQGPHEQYF | TGTGCCAGCAGCTTAGCGCAGGGCCCCCACGAGCAGTACTTC
TRBJ2-2 | TRBV7-9 | TRBD1 | - | CASSKNRGRNTGELFF | TGTGCCAGCAGCAAAAACAGGGGAAGAAACACCGGGGAGCTGTTTTTT
TRBJ2-7 | TRBV5-1 | - | once | CASSLDPNLYEQYF | TGCGCCAGCAGCTTGGACCCCAATCTCTACGAGCAGTACTTC
TRBJ1-2 | TRBV19 | - | - | CASSISGYYGYTF | TGTGCCAGTAGTATATCAGGGTACTATGGCTACACCTTC
TRBJ1-5 | TRBV2 | TRBD1 | - | CASSGTGGHQPQHF | TGTGCCAGCAGCGGGACAGGGGGGCATCAGCCCCAGCATTTT
TRBJ2-1 | TRBV4-2 | - | - | CASSPRRASHNEQFF | TGTGCCAGCAGCCCCCGCAGGGCATCGCACAATGAGCAGTTCTTC
TRBJ1-1 | TRBV12-3/TRBV12-4 | - | - | CASSPYSARAFF | TGTGCCAGCAGTCCTTACAGTGCTCGAGCTTTCTTT
TRBJ1-4 | TRBV12-5 | - | - | CASGSEGRRNEKLFF | TGTGCTAGTGGTTCAGAGGGACGGAGAAATGAAAAACTGTTTTTT
TRBJ1-2 | TRBV5-5 | - | - | CASSHQGSYGYTF | TGTGCCAGCAGTCACCAGGGGTCCTATGGCTACACCTTC
TRBJ2-7 | TRBV10-3 | - | many | CATADPYEQYF | TGTGCCACCGCCGATCCATACGAGCAGTACTTC
TRBJ2-2 | TRBV12-5 | - | - | CASGSGTPPGELFF | TGTGCTAGTGGTTCAGGGACACCTCCCGGGGAGCTGTTTTTT
TRBJ2-5 | TRBV5-6 | TRBD2 | - | CASSLGRGVNEETQYF | TGTGCCAGCAGCTTGGGGCGGGGGGTCAACGAGGAGACCCAGTACTTC
TRBJ2-2 | TRBV24-1 | - | - | CATRPRDPRSGELFF | TGTGCCACCAGGCCCCGGGACCCAAGGTCCGGGGAGCTGTTTTTT
TRBJ1-2 | TRBV19 | - | - | CASRNSGTRHYGYTF | TGTGCCAGTAGGAACTCAGGGACCCGACACTATGGCTACACCTTC
TRBJ1-2 | TRBV27 | - | - | CASSSRGNYGYTF | TGTGCCAGCAGTTCCCGGGGCAACTATGGCTACACCTTC
TRBJ2-3 | TRBV27 | - | few | CASSHTSSTDTQYF | TGTGCCAGCAGTCACACTTCTAGCACAGATACGCAGTATTTT
TRBJ2-2 | TRBV27 | - | - | CASSRQWGRNTGELFF | TGTGCCAGCAGTCGACAATGGGGACGCAACACCGGGGAGCTGTTTTTT
TRBJ1-5 | TRBV9 | - | - | CASSVDAQGDQPQHF | TGTGCCAGCAGCGTAGATGCGCAGGGTGATCAGCCCCAGCATTTT
TRBJ2-2 | TRBV9 | - | - | CASSAGVLTITGELFF | TGTGCCAGCAGCGCTGGCGTACTAACCATCACCGGGGAGCTGTTTTTT
TRBJ1-1 | TRBV10-3 | - | - | CAISARPAEAFF | TGTGCCATCAGTGCCCGACCAGCTGAAGCTTTCTTT
TRBJ2-7 | TRBV5-1 | - | - | CASSFNRDYEQYF | TGCGCCAGCAGCTTCAACAGGGACTACGAGCAGTACTTC
TRBJ2-3 | TRBV27 | - | - | CASSLTTKKAARFPDTQYF | TGTGCCAGCAGTCTAACGACTAAAAAGGCCGCTAGGTTTCCAGATACGCAGTATTTT
TRBJ2-2 | TRBV6-2/TRBV6-3 | - | - | CASSQGGGELFF | TGTGCCAGCAGTCAAGGGGGCGGGGAGCTGTTTTTT
TRBJ2-7 | TRBV6-1 | TRBD1 | - | CASSEGSGDRAAEQYF | TGTGCCAGCAGTGAAGGTAGTGGGGACAGGGCAGCCGAGCAGTACTTC
TRBJ2-7 | TRBV10-1 | - | - | CASTRAGYEQYF | TGCGCCAGCACACGGGCGGGATACGAGCAGTACTTC
TRBJ1-2 | TRBV10-3 | - | - | CAISVGTKVGYTF | TGTGCCATCAGTGTGGGGACAAAGGTTGGCTACACCTTC
TRBJ1-1 | TRBV7-6 | TRBD1 | - | CASSPGGQNTEAFF | TGTGCCAGCAGCCCAGGGGGGCAGAACACTGAAGCTTTCTTT
TRBJ1-2 | TRBV28 | - | - | CASSYNRESVFF | TGTGCCAGCAGTTACAACAGGGAATCAGTCTTCTTC
TRBJ2-7 | TRBV3-1/TRBV3-2 | - | - | CASSQGTVGEQYF | TGTGCCAGCAGCCAGGGAACGGTCGGGGAGCAGTACTTC
TRBJ2-2 | TRBV9 | - | - | CASSGVGWENTGELFF | TGTGCCAGCAGCGGAGTCGGATGGGAGAACACCGGGGAGCTGTTTTTT
TRBJ2-7 | TRBV4-2 | - | - | CASSQEPLTGGQRYEQYF | TGTGCCAGCAGCCAAGAACCCCTTACTGGGGGGCAGCGCTACGAGCAGTACTTC